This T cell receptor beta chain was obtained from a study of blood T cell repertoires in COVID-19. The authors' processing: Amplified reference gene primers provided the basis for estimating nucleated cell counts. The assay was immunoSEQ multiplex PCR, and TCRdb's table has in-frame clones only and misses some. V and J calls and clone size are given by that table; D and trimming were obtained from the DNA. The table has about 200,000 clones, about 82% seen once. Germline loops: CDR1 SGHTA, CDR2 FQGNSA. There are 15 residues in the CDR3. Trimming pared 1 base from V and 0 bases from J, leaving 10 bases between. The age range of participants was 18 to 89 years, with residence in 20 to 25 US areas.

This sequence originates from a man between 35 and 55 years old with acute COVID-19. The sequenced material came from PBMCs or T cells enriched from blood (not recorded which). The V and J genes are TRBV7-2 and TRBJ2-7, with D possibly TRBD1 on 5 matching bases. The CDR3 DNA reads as TGTGCCAGCAGCTTAGAGGGGTTGGGCTCCTACGAGCAGTACTTC. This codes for CASSLEGLGSYEQYF.